This T cell receptor beta chain is drawn from a study of early T cells in non-severe SARS-CoV-2 infection. In TCRdb, the 5' RACE reads were re-called with MiXCR into one record per CDR3 protein. The sample records 52,000 or so distinct CDR3 sequences, around 7% being singletons. The CDR3 length is 15 residues. Germline-derived CDR1 and CDR2 are LGHNA and YNFKEQ. V lost 4 bases, J lost 3 bases, and 14 bases lay in between. This TCR was recovered from an adult who was a healthcare worker with PCR-confirmed SARS-CoV-2 infection or an uninfected control (not recorded which). The chain has TRBV4-2 and TRBJ2-3, with a tentative D call TRBD1 (5 bases). The sample was whole blood, taken at baseline. The CDR3: CASSRQFVRTDTQYF. In DNA form, the CDR3 reads TGTGCCAGCAGCCGACAGTTTGTTCGGACAGATACGCAGTATTTT.